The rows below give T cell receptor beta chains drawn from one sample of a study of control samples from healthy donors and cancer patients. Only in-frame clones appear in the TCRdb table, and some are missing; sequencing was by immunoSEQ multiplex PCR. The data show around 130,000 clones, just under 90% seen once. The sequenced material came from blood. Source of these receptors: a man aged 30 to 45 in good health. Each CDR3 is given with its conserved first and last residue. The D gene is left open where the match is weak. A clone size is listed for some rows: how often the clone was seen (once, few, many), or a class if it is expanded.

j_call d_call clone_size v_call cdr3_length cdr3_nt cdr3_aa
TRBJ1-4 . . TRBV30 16 TGTGCACTACGAGGGACGGAGGGACGAATGGGGGAAAAACTGTTTTTT CALRGTEGRMGEKLFF
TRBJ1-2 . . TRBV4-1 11 TGCGCCAGCAGCCATAACTATGGCTACACCTTC CASSHNYGYTF
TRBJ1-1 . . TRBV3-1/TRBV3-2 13 TGTGCCAGCAGCCGCTCGAGGGGGACTGAAGCTTTCTTT CASSRSRGTEAFF
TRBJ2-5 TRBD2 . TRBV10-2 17 TGCGCCAGCAGTGACGGGACTAGCGGGGGGGCGGGAGAGACCCAGTACTTC CASSDGTSGGAGETQYF
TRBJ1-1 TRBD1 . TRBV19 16 TGTGCCAGTAGTACCACCCGGACAGGGTTCCGGACTGAAGCTTTCTTT CASSTTRTGFRTEAFF
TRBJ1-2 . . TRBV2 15 TGTGCCAGCAGTGATAACATACCCCTAAGTCATGGCTACACCTTC CASSDNIPLSHGYTF
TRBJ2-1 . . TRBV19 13 TGTGCCAGTAGAGGGGCTCTAGGAGTTGGGCAGTTCTTC CASRGALGVGQFF
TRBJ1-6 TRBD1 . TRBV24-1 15 TGTGCCACCAGCTATTGGGTACAGGGGAGTTCACCCCTCCACTTT CATSYWVQGSSPLHF
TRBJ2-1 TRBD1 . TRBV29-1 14 TGCAGCGTTGTAAAGGGGACAGGGGTCAATGAGCAGTTCTTC CSVVKGTGVNEQFF
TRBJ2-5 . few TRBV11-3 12 TGTGCCAGCAGTTCGGGGCGGGAGACCCAGTACTTC CASSSGRETQYF
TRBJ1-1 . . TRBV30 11 TGTGCCTGGTGGCAGATGGGTGAAGCTTTCTTT CAWWQMGEAFF
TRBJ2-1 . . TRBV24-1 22 TGTGCCACCAGTGATCCGGGACAGGGGGCGCCGAGACTAGCGGGGGACTACAATGAGCAGTTCTTC CATSDPGQGAPRLAGDYNEQFF
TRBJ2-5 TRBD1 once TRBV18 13 TGTGCCAGCTCCCCGGACAGGGACCGGGATCAGTACTTC CASSPDRDRDQYF
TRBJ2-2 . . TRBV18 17 TGTGCCAGCTCACAAAGGGACCGTTTATTTGCCGCCGGGGAGCTGTTTTTT CASSQRDRLFAAGELFF
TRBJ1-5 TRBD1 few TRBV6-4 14 TGTGCCAGCAGTGAACAGGGGGGCAATCAGCCCCAGCATTTT CASSEQGGNQPQHF
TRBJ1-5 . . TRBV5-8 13 TGTGCCAGCAGCTTGCAGGAAGATCAGCCCCAGCATTTT CASSLQEDQPQHF
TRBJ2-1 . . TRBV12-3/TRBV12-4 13 TGTGCCGTCGGGTGGGTCGTCTACAATGAGCAGTTCTTC CAVGWVVYNEQFF
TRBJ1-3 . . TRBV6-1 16 TGTGCCAGCAGTGAACTTCCTAGGGAATCTGGAAACACCATATATTTT CASSELPRESGNTIYF
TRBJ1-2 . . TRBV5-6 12 TGTGCCAGCAGCACGGACCTATATGGCTACACCTTC CASSTDLYGYTF
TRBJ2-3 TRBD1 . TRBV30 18 TGTGCCTGGAGTCTAGGCCGGGACAGGGGCCTCTTAATAGATACGCAGTATTTT CAWSLGRDRGLLIDTQYF
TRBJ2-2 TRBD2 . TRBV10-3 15 TGTGCCATCGCGGGCGGGGGAATAAACACCGGGGAGCTGTTTTTT CAIAGGGINTGELFF
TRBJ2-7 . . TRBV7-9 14 TGTGCCAGCAGCTCACGCCCACAGGGCTACGAGCAGTACTTC CASSSRPQGYEQYF
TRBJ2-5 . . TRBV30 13 TGTGCCTGGAGTGGGGGGGTTGGTGAGACCCAGTACTTC CAWSGGVGETQYF
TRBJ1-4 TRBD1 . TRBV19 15 TGTGCCAGTAGCCTACACAGGGGTACAGATGAAAAACTGTTTTTT CASSLHRGTDEKLFF
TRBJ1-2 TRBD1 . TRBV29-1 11 TGCAGCGTGGGGACAGAAGCGGGCTACACCTTC CSVGTEAGYTF
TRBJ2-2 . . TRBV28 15 TGTGCCAGCAGTCTGGGTGGGGAGAACACCGGGGAGCTGTTTTTT CASSLGGENTGELFF
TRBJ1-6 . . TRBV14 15 TGTGCCAGCAGCTCCCGGACAGCCTATAATTCACCCCTCCACTTT CASSSRTAYNSPLHF
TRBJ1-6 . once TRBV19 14 TGTGCCAGTAGTTTAGGGGCTGGGGATTCACCCCTCCACTTT CASSLGAGDSPLHF
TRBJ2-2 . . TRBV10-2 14 TGCGCCAGCAGTGAGTCCCGAAACACCGGGGAGCTGTTTTTT CASSESRNTGELFF
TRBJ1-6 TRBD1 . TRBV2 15 TGTGCCAGCAGGCGTGGACAGGGGGCTAATTCACCCCTCCACTTT CASRRGQGANSPLHF
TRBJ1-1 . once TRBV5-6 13 TGTGCCAGCGGCCTAAGCATGAACACTGAAGCTTTCTTT CASGLSMNTEAFF
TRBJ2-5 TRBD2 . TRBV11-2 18 TGTGCCAGCAGCCGGACTAGCGGGGGGTCCTTGTACCAAGAGACCCAGTACTTC CASSRTSGGSLYQETQYF
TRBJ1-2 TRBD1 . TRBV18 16 TGTGCCAGCTCACCAAGTAGGACAGGGCACCTCTATGGCTACACCTTC CASSPSRTGHLYGYTF
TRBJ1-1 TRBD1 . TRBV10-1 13 TGCGCCAGCAGTGGACAGGGGGGCACTGAAGCTTTCTTT CASSGQGGTEAFF
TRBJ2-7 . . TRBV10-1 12 TGCGCCAGCAGTGACACAGACCACGAGCAGTACTTC CASSDTDHEQYF
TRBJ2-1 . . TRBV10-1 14 TGCGCCAGCAGCGGAGAAACAGGGCCGCGACAGCAGTTCTTC CASSGETGPRQQFF
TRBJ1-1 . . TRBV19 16 TGTGCCAGTAGTATAGATTGGACGGGAATGAACACTGAAGCTTTCTTT CASSIDWTGMNTEAFF
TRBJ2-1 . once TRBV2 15 TGTGCCAGCAGTGATCCGCGGCAGGCCTACAATGAGCAGTTCTTC CASSDPRQAYNEQFF
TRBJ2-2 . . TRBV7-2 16 TGTGCCAGCAGCTTAGTCCGCACAGGGTTCACCGGGGAGCTGTTTTTT CASSLVRTGFTGELFF
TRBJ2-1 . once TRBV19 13 TGTGCCAGTAGTAGACCCTCTTTGGATGAGCAGTTCTTC CASSRPSLDEQFF
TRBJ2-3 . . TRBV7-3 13 TGTGCCAGCAGCTTTGGGGCAGCAGATACGCAGTATTTT CASSFGAADTQYF
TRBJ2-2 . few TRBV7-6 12 TGTGCCAGCAGCCTACAATCCGGGGAGCTGTTTTTT CASSLQSGELFF
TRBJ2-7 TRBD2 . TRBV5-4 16 TGTGCCAGCAGCTTTGGTGGACTAGCGGGGCGTAAGGAGCAGTACTTC CASSFGGLAGRKEQYF
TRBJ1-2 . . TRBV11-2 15 TGTGCCAGCAGCCGAACGGACGGGATGAACTATGGCTACACCTTC CASSRTDGMNYGYTF
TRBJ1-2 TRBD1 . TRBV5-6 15 TGTGCCAGCAGCTTGGGGCCCCAGGGGGCCATTGGCTACACCTTC CASSLGPQGAIGYTF
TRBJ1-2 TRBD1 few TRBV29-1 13 TGCAGCGTTGAAAACAGGGGGTTCTATGGCTACACCTTC CSVENRGFYGYTF
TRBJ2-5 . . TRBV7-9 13 TGTGCCAGCAGCTCAAACCCCCTAGAGACCCAGTACTTC CASSSNPLETQYF
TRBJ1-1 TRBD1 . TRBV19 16 TGTGCCAGTAGTGCCAGCAGGGGGAGTAGGTACTGGGAAGCTTTCTTT CASSASRGSRYWEAFF
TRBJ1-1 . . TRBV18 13 TGTGCCAGCTCACCACCGGCAGGCCGCGAAGCTTTCTTT CASSPPAGREAFF
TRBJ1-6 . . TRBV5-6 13 TGTGCCAGCAGCCCGGGACTCTATTCACCCCTCCACTTT CASSPGLYSPLHF
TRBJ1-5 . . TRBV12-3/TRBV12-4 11 TGTGCCAGCAGACCAAATCAGCCCCAGCATTTT CASRPNQPQHF
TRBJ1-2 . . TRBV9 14 TGTGCCAGCAGCGTAAATCCGGTAGGGGATGGCTACACCTTC CASSVNPVGDGYTF
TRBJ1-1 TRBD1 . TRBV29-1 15 TGCAGCGTCATCGGACAGGGAGGGAAGAACACTGAAGCTTTCTTT CSVIGQGGKNTEAFF
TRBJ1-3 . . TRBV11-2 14 TGTGCCAGCAGCTGGGAGAGCTCTGGAAACACCATATATTTT CASSWESSGNTIYF
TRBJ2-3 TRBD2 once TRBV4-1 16 TGCGCCAGCAGCCAAGTAGCGGGGACTGCCACAGATACGCAGTATTTT CASSQVAGTATDTQYF
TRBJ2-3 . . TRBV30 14 TGTGCCTGGAGTGTATCGGCCCAAACAGATACGCAGTATTTT CAWSVSAQTDTQYF
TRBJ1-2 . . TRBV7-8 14 TGTGCCAGCAGCTTAGGCCAGGGCGACTATGGCTACACCTTC CASSLGQGDYGYTF
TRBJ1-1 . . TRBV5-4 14 TGTGCCAGCAGCTTGGAATTGCCGAACACTGAAGCTTTCTTT CASSLELPNTEAFF
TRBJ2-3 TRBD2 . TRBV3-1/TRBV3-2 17 TGTGCCAGCAGCCAATCACTAGCGGGGGGGAGCACAGATACGCAGTATTTT CASSQSLAGGSTDTQYF